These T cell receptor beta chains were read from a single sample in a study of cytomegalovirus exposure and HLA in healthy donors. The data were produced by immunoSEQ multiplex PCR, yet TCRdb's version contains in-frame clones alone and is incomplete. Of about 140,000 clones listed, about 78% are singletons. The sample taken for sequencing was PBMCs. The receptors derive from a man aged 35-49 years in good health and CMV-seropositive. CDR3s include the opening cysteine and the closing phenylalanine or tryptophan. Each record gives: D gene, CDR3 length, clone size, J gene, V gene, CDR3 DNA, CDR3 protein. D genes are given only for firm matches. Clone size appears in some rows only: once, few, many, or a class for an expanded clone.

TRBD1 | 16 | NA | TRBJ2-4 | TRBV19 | TGTGCCAGTAGTATCGGTTTTGGGACAGGGGGTATCATTCAGTACTTC | CASSIGFGTGGIIQYF
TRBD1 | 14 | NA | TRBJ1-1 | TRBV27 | TGTGCCAGCAGTCTAAGGACAGGGGGCACTGAAGCTTTCTTT | CASSLRTGGTEAFF
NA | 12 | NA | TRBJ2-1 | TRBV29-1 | TGCAGCGTTGAAGATCTGCGCGATGAGCAGTTCTTC | CSVEDLRDEQFF
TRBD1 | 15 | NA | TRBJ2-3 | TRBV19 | TGTGCCAGTACCTCGACAGGGTCCCTTACAGATACGCAGTATTTT | CASTSTGSLTDTQYF
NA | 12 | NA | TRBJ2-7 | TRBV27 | TGTGCCAGCAGGTTAGCGGTCTACGAGCAGTACTTC | CASRLAVYEQYF
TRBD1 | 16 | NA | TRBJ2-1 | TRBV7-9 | TGTGCCAGCAGCTGGGGACAGGGTCTTTTCTACAATGAGCAGTTCTTC | CASSWGQGLFYNEQFF
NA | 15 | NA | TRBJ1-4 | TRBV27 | TGTGCCAGCAGTTTGCGGACACCCTTTCGGGAAAAACTGTTTTTT | CASSLRTPFREKLFF
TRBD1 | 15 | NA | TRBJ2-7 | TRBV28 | TGTGCCAGCAGTTTGGGGACAGCCAGCTCCTACGAGCAGTACTTC | CASSLGTASSYEQYF
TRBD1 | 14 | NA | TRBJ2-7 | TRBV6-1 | TGTGCCAGCGGGGGACAGGGCGCTTCCTACGAGCAGTACTTC | CASGGQGASYEQYF
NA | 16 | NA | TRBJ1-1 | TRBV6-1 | TGTGCCAGCAGTGTTCTCGCTGAGATAACCAACACTGAAGCTTTCTTT | CASSVLAEITNTEAFF
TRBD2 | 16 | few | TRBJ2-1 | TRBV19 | TGTGCCAGTAGTATACCGGGAGGGCCCTCCTACAATGAGCAGTTCTTC | CASSIPGGPSYNEQFF
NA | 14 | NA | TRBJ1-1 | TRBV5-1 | TGCGCCAGCAGCTTGTTAAGGAGGAACACTGAAGCTTTCTTT | CASSLLRRNTEAFF
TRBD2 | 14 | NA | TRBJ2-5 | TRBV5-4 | TGTGCCAGCAGCCTAGCGGGAGTGGGTGAGACCCAGTACTTC | CASSLAGVGETQYF
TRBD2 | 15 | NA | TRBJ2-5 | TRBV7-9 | TGTGCCAGCAGCTTAGAAAGTCGCGGGAGTCAGACCCAGTACTTC | CASSLESRGSQTQYF
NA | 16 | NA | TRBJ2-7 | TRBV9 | TGTGCCAGCAGCGTAGGGTCAGGGATGATTTCCTACGAGCAGTACTTC | CASSVGSGMISYEQYF
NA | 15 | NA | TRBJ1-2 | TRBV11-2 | TGTGCCAGCAGCGCGGTGCTGACAGCTAACTATGGCTACACCTTC | CASSAVLTANYGYTF
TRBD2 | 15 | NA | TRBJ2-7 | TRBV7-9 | TGTGCCAGCAGCCCCGGGACTAGCGGAATCTACGAGCAGTACTTC | CASSPGTSGIYEQYF
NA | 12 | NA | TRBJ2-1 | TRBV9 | TGTGCCAGCAGTTACTCCGGGAATGAGCAGTTCTTC | CASSYSGNEQFF
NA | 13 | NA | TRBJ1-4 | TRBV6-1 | TGTGTCGTGACAGGCTCGGGCGGCGAAAAACTGTTTTTT | CVVTGSGGEKLFF
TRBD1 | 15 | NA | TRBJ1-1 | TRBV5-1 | TGCGCCAGCAGCTTGGAGTATCGACAGGGAACTGAAGCTTTCTTT | CASSLEYRQGTEAFF
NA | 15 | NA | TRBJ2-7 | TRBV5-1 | TGCGCCAGCAGTTGGGGACACCAGAGCTCCTACGAGCAGTACTTC | CASSWGHQSSYEQYF
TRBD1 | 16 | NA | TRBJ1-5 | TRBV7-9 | TGTGCCAGCAGCGCGCGGGACAGGGGGACGGATCAGCCCCAGCATTTT | CASSARDRGTDQPQHF
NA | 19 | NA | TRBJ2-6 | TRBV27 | TGTGCCAGCAGTTTATCTTCCCTGACAGGCCACTCTGGGGCCAACGTCCTGACTTTC | CASSLSSLTGHSGANVLTF
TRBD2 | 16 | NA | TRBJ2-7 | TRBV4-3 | TGCGCCAGCAGCCAGGGAGCGGGAGTAATCGTCTACGAGCAGTACTTC | CASSQGAGVIVYEQYF
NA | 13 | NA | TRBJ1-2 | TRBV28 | TGTGCCAGCAGTTTTCACAGAAACTATGGCTACACCTTC | CASSFHRNYGYTF
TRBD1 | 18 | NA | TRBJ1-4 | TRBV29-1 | TGCAGCGTTGGGGTTGCGGGACAGGGGACTGCAACTAATGAAAAACTGTTTTTT | CSVGVAGQGTATNEKLFF
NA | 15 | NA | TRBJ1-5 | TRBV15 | TGTGCCACCAGCAGAGATGGGGCAGGAGATCAGCCCCAGCATTTT | CATSRDGAGDQPQHF
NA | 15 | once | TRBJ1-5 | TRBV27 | TGTGCCAGCAGTGCGTCCGGGACTCGCAATCAGCCCCAGCATTTT | CASSASGTRNQPQHF
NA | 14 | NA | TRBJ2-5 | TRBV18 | TGTGCCAGCTCACCCCAGGGAGGTCAAGAGACCCAGTACTTC | CASSPQGGQETQYF
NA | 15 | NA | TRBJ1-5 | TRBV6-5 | TGTGCCAGCAGTTTGCGGGAATATAGCAATCAGCCCCAGCATTTT | CASSLREYSNQPQHF
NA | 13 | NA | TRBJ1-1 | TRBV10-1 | TGCGCCAGCAGTGAGTCCGGGGGCACTGAAGCTTTCTTT | CASSESGGTEAFF
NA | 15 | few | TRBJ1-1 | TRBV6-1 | TGTGCCAGCAGTGAAGTAACAGGCTTGATAGCTGAAGCTTTCTTT | CASSEVTGLIAEAFF
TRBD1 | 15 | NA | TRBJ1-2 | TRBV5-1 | TGCGCCAGCAGCTTACGGGACAGGGGGCGCGATGGCTACACCTTC | CASSLRDRGRDGYTF
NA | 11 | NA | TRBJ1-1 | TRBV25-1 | TGTGCCAGCAGTGATAGGGGAAAAGCTTTCTTT | CASSDRGKAFF
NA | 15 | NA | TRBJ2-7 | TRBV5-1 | TGCGCCAGCAGCTTGCGTCGGGGAATTGCCGACGAGCAGTACTTC | CASSLRRGIADEQYF